The clone carrying this T cell receptor beta chain came up once. Its antigen is undetermined. This CDR3 comprises 13 residues. V lost 4 bases, J lost 0 bases, and 6 bases lay in between. CDR1 and CDR2 (germline): SNHLY, FYNNEI. Some clones are missing from TCRdb's copy, which holds only in-frame ones; the method was immunoSEQ multiplex PCR. The repertoire includes around 96,000 clones, over 80% of them detected once, and 9.5% to 15% sits in the top ten. Each patient experienced a relapse that followed autologous stem cell transplantation, and brentuximab vedotin exposure varied. The data belong to a study of PD-1 blockade in classical Hodgkin lymphoma. The study, taken as a whole, reports: Whoever responded completely had baseline diversity much like that seen in newly diagnosed patients. Newly diagnosed patients were reported to exhibit reduced baseline TCR diversity relative to healthy donors. In CD4+ cells, TCR diversity went up significantly by C4D1, but in CD8+ cells it did not.

Material: peripheral blood mononuclear cells (PBMCs), obtained at baseline. V and J are TRBV2 and TRBJ1-1; D is uncertain. This sequence was found in a human donor with classical Hodgkin lymphoma. Written as DNA, the CDR3 is TGTGCCAGCAGTGCGGAATTGAACACTGAAGCTTTCTTT. It yields the protein CASSAELNTEAFF. The full variable domain, in which reference TRBV2 and TRBJ1-1 provide the parts outside the CDR3, is EPEVTQTPSHQVTQMGQEVILRCVPISNHLYFYWYRQILGQKVEFLVSFYNNEISEKSEIFDDQFSVERPDGSNFTLKIRSTKLEDSAMYFCASSAELNTEAFFGQGTRLTVV.